The 29 T cell receptor beta chains reported below all come from one sample, sequenced in a study of T cells expressing NK-cell markers. TCRdb processed the 5' RACE reads again and assigns one entry to each CDR3 protein, with no DNA. This repertoire includes roughly 350,000 distinct CDR3 sequences. The source material was blood T cells: a sorted CD56 or NKG2C T cell subset, CD4+ or CD8+ T cells, or bulk PBMC T cells (not recorded which). The receptor source for this set is a man aged 18-75 years in good health.

This chain uses TRBV5-6 with TRBJ1-2; TCRdb designates TRBD1, a call that cannot be tested without DNA. This CDR3 is 13 amino acids long. Germline V gene lookup returns CDR1 SGHDT and CDR2 YYEEEE. CDR3 residues: CASSLGGGAGYTF.

The chain links TRBV5-1 to TRBJ2-1; the TRBD1 assignment by TCRdb is unverifiable without DNA. There are 19 residues in the CDR3. The germline V gene encodes CDR1 SGHRS and CDR2 YFSETQ. The chain's CDR3 is CASSLVPGKRRSSYNEQFF.

This rearrangement joins TRBV12-3 or TRBV12-4 to TRBJ1-1. This CDR3 spans 12 amino acids. The CDR3 region is CASSRGGGSAFF.

The chain links TRBV14 to TRBJ2-1; TCRdb lists TRBD2, though no DNA is available to test this call. The CDR3 is 16 residues long. CDR1 and CDR2 (germline): SGHDN, FVKESK. The CDR3 here is CASSPRDYYSYNEQFF. Using reference TRBV14 and TRBJ2-1 for the parts outside the CDR3, the full variable domain is EAGVTQFPSHSVIEKGQTVTLRCDPISGHDNLYWYRRVMGKEIKFLLHFVKESKQDESGMPNNRFLAERTGGTYSTLKVQPAELEDSGVYFCASSPRDYYSYNEQFFGPGTRLTVL.

The rearrangement links TRBV7-2 to TRBJ2-3; TCRdb calls TRBD2, which cannot be checked without DNA. The germline gives CDR1 SGHTA, CDR2 FQGNSA. The CDR3 runs to 15 residues. Here the CDR3 reads CASSLVPSGGDTQYF.

The V and J genes are TRBV9 and TRBJ1-1; the TCRdb D gene call, TRBD1, has no DNA to confirm it. CDR1 SGDLS and CDR2 YYNGEE come from the germline V gene. The CDR3 contains 14 residues. The CDR3 reads CASSEDRDRTEAFF.

The genes are TRBV20-1 and TRBJ1-3; without DNA, the TCRdb call of TRBD1 cannot be checked. This CDR3 comprises 14 residues. Germline V gene data show CDR1 as DFQATT and CDR2 as SNEGSKA (reference sequence). The CDR3 here is CSATQGLAGNTIYF.

The chain couples TRBV12-3 or TRBV12-4 to TRBJ2-5; TCRdb gives TRBD1 as the D gene, but with no DNA this cannot be confirmed. CDR3 length: 15 amino acids. This CDR3 is CASRPATGWGETQYF.

The rearrangement joins TRBV10-3 to TRBJ1-2; TCRdb's D gene call, TRBD1, goes unchecked for lack of DNA. Germline V gene sequence: CDR1 ENHRY, CDR2 SYGVKD. The CDR3 runs to 13 residues. This chain's CDR3 is CAISESKDNGYTF.

The V and J genes are TRBV27 and TRBJ2-2. Germline values: CDR1 MNHEY, CDR2 SMNVEV (reference sequence). There are 15 residues in the CDR3. CDR3 sequence: CASSSQGFNTGELFF.

The chain has TRBV20-1 and TRBJ1-4; TCRdb gives TRBD1 as the D gene, but with no DNA this cannot be confirmed. The CDR3 is 17 amino acids. Germline V gene sequence: CDR1 DFQATT, CDR2 SNEGSKA (reference sequence). The CDR3 reads CSARDRTPGKAPEKLFF.

This chain joins TRBV20-1 and TRBJ2-7; TCRdb proposes TRBD1, but this gene call is untestable without DNA. The CDR3 runs 13 residues. Germline lookup yields CDR1 DFQATT and CDR2 SNEGSKA (reference sequence). CDR3 residues: CSASLRGGDEQYF.

CDR3 in amino acids: CASSLARVSNEKLFF. The J gene is TRBJ1-4, the V gene TRBV4-2; TCRdb's D gene call, TRBD1, goes unchecked for lack of DNA. CDR1 LGHNA and CDR2 YNFKEQ come from the germline V gene. CDR3 length: 15 residues.

This chain connects TRBV19 to TRBJ2-3; no DNA is available, so the TRBD1 call from TCRdb remains unchecked. There are 15 residues in the CDR3. CDR1 is LNHDA and CDR2 is SQIVND in the germline V gene (reference sequence). The CDR3 protein is CASTGQGVKVDTQYF.

The genes are TRBV20-1 and TRBJ1-2; TCRdb's D gene call, TRBD1, goes unchecked for lack of DNA. The CDR3 covers 15 residues. Germline CDR1 DFQATT, CDR2 SNEGSKA (reference sequence). Here the CDR3 reads CSARSPRGRTTGYTF.

The CDR3 loop is CALDRDRISGNTIYF. The chain employs TRBV30 and TRBJ1-3; TCRdb's D call, TRBD1, is unchecked because there is no DNA. Germline lookup yields CDR1 GTSNPN and CDR2 SVGIG (reference sequence). CDR3 length equals 15 residues. Based on the CDR3 plus reference TRBV30 and TRBJ1-3, the full variable domain is SQTIHQWPATLVQPVGSPLSLECTVEGTSNPNLYWYRQAAGRGLQLLFYSVGIGQISSEVPQNLSASRPQDRQFILSSKKLLLSDSGFYLCALDRDRISGNTIYFGEGSWLTVV.

The gene calls are TRBV12-3 or TRBV12-4 and TRBJ1-3; TCRdb's D call, TRBD1, is unchecked because there is no DNA. CDR3 length equals 14 residues. The CDR3 reads CASINDRAGNTIYF.

The chain joins TRBV19 to TRBJ1-1; the D gene TCRdb calls, TRBD1, cannot be checked with no DNA. The germline CDR1 and CDR2 sequences are LNHDA and SQIVND (reference sequence). This CDR3 is built from 15 residues. This CDR3 is CASSYIHTGNTEAFF. Full variable domain (outside the CDR3, taken from reference TRBV19 and TRBJ1-1): DGGITQSPKYLFRKEGQNVTLSCEQNLNHDAMYWYRQDPGQGLRLIYYSQIVNDFQKGDIAEGYSVSREKKESFPLTVTSAQKNPTAFYLCASSYIHTGNTEAFFGQGTRLTVV.

CDR3 residues: CSARDIEKLFF. The rearrangement joins TRBV20-1 to TRBJ1-4. Germline V gene data show CDR1 as DFQATT and CDR2 as SNEGSKA (reference sequence). The CDR3 consists of 11 residues.

The chain combines TRBV7-9 with TRBJ1-2; lacking DNA, the TRBD1 call made by TCRdb goes unchecked. The CDR3 has 13 amino acids. Germline V gene sequence: CDR1 SEHNR, CDR2 FQNEAQ (reference sequence). This CDR3 reads CASSSGQGVSYTF.

The chain carries TRBV5-1 and TRBJ2-7; TCRdb calls TRBD1, which cannot be checked without DNA. CDR1 and CDR2 from the germline V gene are SGHRS and YFSETQ. The CDR3 covers 14 residues. CDR3 in amino acids: CASREGDALTEQYF.

The chain combines TRBV9 with TRBJ2-3; TCRdb's D call, TRBD1, is unchecked because there is no DNA. This CDR3 contains 15 residues. Germline assignment: CDR1 SGDLS and CDR2 YYNGEE. The CDR3 here is CASTRGGHRADTQYF.

The chain recombines TRBV6-1 with TRBJ2-1; TCRdb returns TRBD1, unconfirmable since there is no DNA. CDR3 length: 15 amino acids. Germline V lookup: CDR1 MNHNS, CDR2 SASEGT. The CDR3 protein is CASSEGTGGVDEQFF.

The chain links TRBV10-3 to TRBJ1-2. Germline loops: CDR1 ENHRY, CDR2 SYGVKD. The CDR3 is made up of 12 amino acids. The CDR3 here is CAISPTEYGYTF.

The rearrangement joins TRBV6-1 to TRBJ2-2; checking the TCRdb D call of TRBD2 is not possible without DNA. Germline V gene sequence: CDR1 MNHNS, CDR2 SASEGT. This CDR3 contains 16 residues. The chain's CDR3 is CASSTTGLTGTGELFF.

The chain is built from TRBV28 and TRBJ1-6; TCRdb reports TRBD1, a call that lacks DNA to check it against. The V gene's germline CDR1 is MDHEN and CDR2 SYDVKM. The CDR3 runs 14 residues. The CDR3 is CASLRTDYNSPLHF.

This sequence joins TRBV28 and TRBJ1-5; TCRdb outputs TRBD1, but without DNA this stays unchecked. The CDR3 is 15 residues long. Germline assignment: CDR1 MDHEN and CDR2 SYDVKM. CDR3 sequence reads: CASHTPGGKNQPQHF. Together with reference TRBV28 and TRBJ1-5, the CDR3 gives the full variable domain: DVKVTQSSRYLVKRTGEKVFLECVQDMDHENMFWYRQDPGLGLRLIYFSYDVKMKEKGDIPEGYSVSREKKERFSLILESASTNQTSMYLCASHTPGGKNQPQHFGDGTRLSIL.

V gene TRBV12-3 or TRBV12-4 combines with J gene TRBJ1-5. The CDR3 has 12 amino acids. CDR3 loop: CASSPTVQPQHF.

This chain joins TRBV18 and TRBJ2-1; TCRdb reports TRBD1, a call that lacks DNA to check it against. The V gene's germline CDR1 is KGHSH and CDR2 LQKENI. There are 16 residues in the CDR3. The chain's CDR3 is CASSRISGTGYNEQFF.